Following are 31 T cell receptor beta chains from one sample sequenced in a study of OX40 agonist ivuxolimab in advanced cancers. The method was immunoSEQ multiplex PCR; TCRdb's version includes in-frame clones alone and lacks a portion of them. The sample contains 50,000 to 65,000 clones, around nine tenths of which appear only once. The sample here was CD4+ or CD8+ T cells sorted from blood, taken in a trial of the OX40 agonist ivuxolimab. These TCRs come from an adult with an advanced solid tumor such as melanoma, head and neck, liver or kidney cancer.

This chain links TRBV29-1 with TRBJ1-2; D unclear. Germline lookup yields CDR1 SQVTM and CDR2 ANQGSEA. V lost 0 bases and J 8 bases, leaving 7 bases between the germline ends. This CDR3 is 11 amino acids long. The DNA of the CDR3 is TGCAGCGTTGAAGAGATGCCGGGCTACACCTTC. The encoded protein is CSVEEMPGYTF.

The gene calls are TRBV5-4 and TRBJ1-1; perhaps TRBD1 as D (5 bases). Germline V gives CDR1 SGHNT, CDR2 YYREEE (reference sequence). Trimming cost V 4 bases and J 1 base, with 11 bases left between them. The CDR3 is 14 amino acids. CDR3: CASSPGERNTEAFF. For the CDR3, the DNA is TGTGCCAGCAGCCCGGGGGAGAGGAACACTGAAGCTTTCTTT.

V gene TRBV28 combines with J gene TRBJ1-5, with 8 bases identical to TRBD1. This CDR3 is 19 amino acids long. Germline loops: CDR1 MDHEN, CDR2 SYDVKM. Trimming cost V 2 bases and J 3 bases; bases outside gene matches: 15. The CDR3 reads CASSLPPDRETGVNQPQHF. The CDR3 DNA reads as TGTGCCAGCAGTTTACCCCCGGACAGGGAAACAGGGGTCAATCAGCCCCAGCATTTT.

This chain uses TRBV4-3 with TRBJ1-2; 10 bases are shared with TRBD1. The V gene's germline CDR1 is LGHNA and CDR2 YSLEER. Trimming cost V 4 bases and J 6 bases; bases outside gene matches: 8. The CDR3 is 15 amino acids. The CDR3 region is CASSPGTGVPDGYTF. The CDR3 DNA follows: TGCGCCAGCAGCCCCGGGACAGGGGTTCCCGATGGCTACACCTTC.

The chain has TRBV6-5 and TRBJ2-5; no firm D call. The DNA end is a closer match to TRBJ2-7, so the J assignment may be wrong. The CDR3 length is 14 residues. CDR1 is MNHEY, CDR2 SVGAGI, per germline. The CDR3 is CASSYSFGTYEQYF. The CDR3 DNA reads as TGTGCCAGCAGTTACTCGTTCGGTACCTACGAGCAGTACTTC.

J is TRBJ2-5 and V is TRBV19; 10 bases fit TRBD1. The junction had 9 bases not matched to a gene; V was cut back by 7 bases and J by 4 bases. CDR1 is LNHDA and CDR2 is SQIVND in the germline V gene (reference sequence). The CDR3 runs 15 residues. The CDR3 sequence is CASTTRDRGGETQYF. The CDR3 DNA reads as TGTGCCAGTACTACCCGGGACAGGGGAGGAGAGACCCAGTACTTC.

The V call is TRBV5-1, the J call TRBJ2-2; perhaps TRBD2 as D (5 bases). This CDR3 spans 15 amino acids. Between the trimmed V and J ends, which lost 2 bases and 1 base, there was a span of 9 bases. Germline CDR1 SGHRS, CDR2 YFSETQ. CDR3 coding DNA: TGCGCCAGCAGCTTAGTTAGCGTGAACACCGGGGAGCTGTTTTTT. Amino acid sequence: CASSLVSVNTGELFF. The whole variable domain, remainder taken from reference TRBV5-1 and TRBJ2-2, is KAGVTQTPRYLIKTRGQQVTLSCSPISGHRSVSWYQQTPGQGLQFLFEYFSETQRNKGNFPGRFSGRQFSNSRSEMNVSTLELGDSALYLCASSLVSVNTGELFFGEGSRLTVL.

The chain couples TRBV28 to TRBJ2-5, with D perhaps matching TRBD1 or TRBD2 (5 bases each). Germline CDR1 reads MDHEN; CDR2 reads SYDVKM. Trimming pared 5 bases from V and 7 bases from J, leaving 20 bases between. The CDR3 totals 15 residues. The CDR3 DNA is TGTGCCAGCAGTCCCGATGCCGGGACCGGAGTGACCCAGTACTTC. Protein product: CASSPDAGTGVTQYF.

The rearrangement uses TRBV11-3 and TRBJ2-7; D is uncertain. Germline V gene data show CDR1 as SGHNT and CDR2 as YENEEA. The V and J ends lost 1 base and 6 bases respectively, with 4 bases between them. The CDR3 runs 11 residues. The CDR3 reads CASSLVGEQYF. The CDR3 DNA is TGTGCCAGCAGCTTAGTGGGCGAGCAGTACTTC.

V usage is TRBV11-3 and J usage is TRBJ2-7; D may be TRBD1 (6 bases). The CDR3 spans 15 residues. The germline V gene encodes CDR1 SGHNT and CDR2 YENEEA. The V end was cut by 5 bases, the J end by 1 base, with 15 bases between. The CDR3, as DNA: TGTGCCAGCAGCCCTTGGACAGCAGCGTCCTACGAGCAGTACTTC. Protein product: CASSPWTAASYEQYF.

V is TRBV19 and J is TRBJ1-4; D gene uncertain. CDR1 LNHDA and CDR2 SQIVND come from the germline V gene (reference sequence). V dropped 3 bases and J dropped 8 bases, with 16 bases sitting between them. This CDR3 has 15 amino acids. For the CDR3, the DNA is TGTGCCAGTAGTATCGACCTCGATTTCGGGGAAAAACTGTTTTTT. It yields the protein CASSIDLDFGEKLFF.

The V call is TRBV6-1, the J call TRBJ2-7, with D possibly TRBD2 on 7 matching bases. Looked up from germline, CDR1 is MNHNS and CDR2 is SASEGT. This CDR3 region has 15 residues. Trimming removed 1 base from V and 4 bases from J, with 14 bases in between. The CDR3 DNA reads as TGTGCCAGCAGTGAAGGGGAGGGAGGGGGGTACGAGCAGTACTTC. Its translation: CASSEGEGGGYEQYF.

The chain links TRBV28 to TRBJ2-5; TRBD2 matches at 14 bases. The J segment lost 4 bases and the V segment lost 5 bases, leaving 9 bases of the junction unmatched. The germline CDR1 and CDR2 sequences are MDHEN and SYDVKM. The CDR3 consists of 17 residues. CDR3 loop: CASSLGLAGGLGETQYF. The CDR3 DNA is TGTGCCAGCAGTCTAGGACTAGCGGGAGGCCTAGGAGAGACCCAGTACTTC. The whole variable domain, filled in from reference TRBV28 and TRBJ2-5, reads DVKVTQSSRYLVKRTGEKVFLECVQDMDHENMFWYRQDPGLGLRLIYFSYDVKMKEKGDIPEGYSVSREKKERFSLILESASTNQTSMYLCASSLGLAGGLGETQYFGPGTRLLVL.

This chain's CDR3 is CASSQDRDYYEQYF. As DNA, the CDR3 is TGCGCCAGCAGCCAAGATCGGGACTACTACGAGCAGTACTTC. The V gene is TRBV4-3, the J gene TRBJ2-7; 7 nucleotides agree with TRBD2. Germline V gene sequence: CDR1 LGHNA, CDR2 YSLEER. The V and J ends lost 0 bases and 3 bases, in that order; junction bases with no gene match: 2. This CDR3 region has 14 residues.

The chain links TRBV4-3 to TRBJ2-1, with D hard to call. There are 14 residues in the CDR3. CDR1 is LGHNA and CDR2 is YSLEER in the germline V gene. V was cut by 4 bases and J by 5 bases, with 12 bases left in between. CDR3 in DNA: TGCGCCAGCAGCCTTGGGGTCGAAGACAATGAGCAGTTCTTC. The encoded protein is CASSLGVEDNEQFF.

The chain links TRBV28 to TRBJ2-1, with a tentative D call TRBD2 (6 bases). CDR1 is MDHEN and CDR2 is SYDVKM in the germline V gene. V lost 5 bases and J lost 9, with 17 bases in between. This CDR3 has 14 residues. The CDR3 DNA is TGTGCCAGCAGTCCACGAAGGGAGGCCGGTGAGCAGTTCTTC. This translates into CASSPRREAGEQFF.

V and J are TRBV5-4 and TRBJ2-1; 8 bases are a match to TRBD2. The CDR3 loop spans 16 amino acids. CDR1 and CDR2 from the germline V gene are SGHNT and YYREEE (reference sequence). The J segment lost 1 base and the V segment lost 3 bases, leaving 6 bases of the junction unmatched. The CDR3 nucleotides are TGTGCCAGCAGCTGGGCAATAGCGGGATCCTACAATGAGCAGTTCTTC. Protein sequence: CASSWAIAGSYNEQFF.

This chain links TRBV4-3 with TRBJ2-1, with D hard to call. The ends were cut back, 4 bases at V and 4 bases at J, with 8 bases in the middle. The CDR3 length is 13 residues. Germline loops: CDR1 LGHNA, CDR2 YSLEER. This chain's CDR3 is CASSPEEYNEQFF. CDR3 in DNA: TGCGCCAGCAGCCCCGAGGAGTACAATGAGCAGTTCTTC.

The chain combines TRBV28 with TRBJ2-7; 11 nucleotides agree with TRBD2. CDR3 length: 17 residues. The germline gives CDR1 MDHEN, CDR2 SYDVKM. The V gene end was trimmed by 7 bases and the J gene end by 5 bases; junction bases not matched to a gene: 16. The CDR3 reads CASTVEEGKTSGNEQYF. The CDR3 region has the DNA TGTGCCAGCACCGTGGAGGAGGGAAAGACTAGCGGGAACGAGCAGTACTTC.

The V gene is TRBV11-2, the J gene TRBJ2-7, with D perhaps TRBD1 (6 bases). V was clipped by 5 bases and J by 7 bases, with 15 bases between them. The CDR3 runs 13 residues. Germline values: CDR1 SGHAT, CDR2 FQNNGV. CDR3 amino acids: CASSGDRPLEQYF. The CDR3 DNA follows: TGTGCCAGCAGCGGAGACAGGCCTCTGGAGCAGTACTTC.

The J gene is TRBJ2-7, the V gene TRBV6-5; D remains ambiguous. The germline CDR1 and CDR2 sequences are MNHEY and SVGAGI. CDR3 length: 15 amino acids. Trimming shortened V by 2 bases and J by 4 bases, and 15 bases separated the two germline ends. The CDR3 here is CASSYGRGMGYEQYF. The CDR3 DNA reads as TGTGCCAGCAGTTACGGGCGAGGAATGGGTTACGAGCAGTACTTC.

CDR3 protein: CASSLISATPYEQYF. In DNA, the CDR3 is TGTGCCAGCAGTTTAATAAGCGCGACCCCCTACGAGCAGTACTTC. The chain carries TRBV27 and TRBJ2-7, with D unresolved. Looked up from germline, CDR1 is MNHEY and CDR2 is SMNVEV (reference sequence). This CDR3 has 15 amino acids. Trimming left V 2 bases short and J 2 bases short, with 13 bases between.

The chain's CDR3 is CASSNAPEYEQYF. CDR3 DNA sequence: TGCGCCAGCAGCAACGCGCCGGAGTACGAGCAGTACTTC. This chain connects TRBV5-1 to TRBJ2-7; no clear D gene. CDR1 SGHRS and CDR2 YFSETQ come from the germline V gene. This CDR3 has 13 residues. V was clipped by 4 bases and J by 4 bases, with 12 bases between them.

The chain is built from TRBV28 and TRBJ2-5; D unresolved. This CDR3 has 14 residues. V was clipped by 5 bases and J by 5 bases, with 15 bases between them. The germline V gene has CDR1 MDHEN and CDR2 SYDVKM. The DNA for the CDR3 is TGTGCCAGCAGTGCCCTAGGCTCAATCGAGACCCAGTACTTC. Its translation is CASSALGSIETQYF.

The chain joins TRBV2 to TRBJ2-2, with a tentative D call TRBD1 (6 bases). The V and J ends lost 5 bases and 0 bases respectively, with 13 bases between them. Germline CDR1 is SNHLY and CDR2 is FYNNEI. The CDR3 is made up of 16 amino acids. This chain's CDR3 is CASSFTGTTNTGELFF. As DNA, the CDR3 is TGTGCCAGCAGTTTTACCGGGACAACGAACACCGGGGAGCTGTTTTTT.

The chain employs TRBV7-9 and TRBJ2-7, with a weak D call TRBD1 (6 bases). Looked up from germline, CDR1 is SEHNR and CDR2 is FQNEAQ (reference sequence). V lost 1 base and J 9 bases, leaving 10 bases between the germline ends. The length of the CDR3 is 12 residues. CDR3 protein: CASSLGQGGQYF. In DNA, the CDR3 is TGTGCCAGCAGCTTAGGACAAGGGGGGCAGTACTTC.

The genes are TRBV13 and TRBJ2-7; TRBD2 aligns across 12 bases. V shed 3 bases, J shed 6 bases, and the junction held 6 bases outside the gene matches. The germline V gene encodes CDR1 PRHDT and CDR2 FYEKMQ (reference sequence). This CDR3 has 15 residues. The CDR3 bases are TGTGCCAGCAGCTTCCGACTAGCGGGAGACCGCGAGCAGTACTTC. This gives the protein CASSFRLAGDREQYF.

V usage is TRBV19 and J usage is TRBJ2-1, with 15 nucleotides matching TRBD2. V was pared by 5 bases and J by 7 bases, with 3 bases of the junction left unmatched. This CDR3 contains 15 residues. CDR1 and CDR2 (germline): LNHDA, SQIVND (reference sequence). In DNA form, the CDR3 reads TGTGCCAGTAGTTCGGGACTAGCGGGAGGTAATGAGCAGTTCTTC. Its translation: CASSSGLAGGNEQFF.

This chain uses TRBV4-3 with TRBJ2-5; the D is unclear. Trimming took 0 bases from V and 5 from J, leaving 7 bases between them. This CDR3 comprises 13 residues. Germline CDR1 and CDR2: LGHNA and YSLEER. The CDR3 here is CASSQDPEETQYF. In DNA, the CDR3 is TGCGCCAGCAGCCAAGATCCAGAGGAGACCCAGTACTTC.

The chain is built from TRBV28 and TRBJ1-4; TRBD1 matches at 7 bases. CDR3 length equals 14 residues. Germline V gene sequence: CDR1 MDHEN, CDR2 SYDVKM. V was clipped by 8 bases and J by 3 bases; unmatched bases: 6. The CDR3 region is CASDEGASNEKLFF. In DNA form, the CDR3 reads TGTGCCAGCGACGAGGGGGCGTCTAATGAAAAACTGTTTTTT.

Only one count was recorded for this clone. CDR3 sequence reads: CASSLQGTEAFF. CDR3 sequence (DNA): TGTGCCAGCAGCTTACAGGGCACTGAAGCTTTCTTT. The chain couples TRBV11-3 to TRBJ1-1, with D possibly being TRBD1 (5 bases). Looked up from germline, CDR1 is SGHNT and CDR2 is YENEEA. The germline V and J ends were trimmed by 2 bases and 4 bases, with 5 bases remaining between them. The CDR3 is 12 amino acids.